A selection of T cell receptor beta chains follows, all from one sample in a study of shared T cell receptors in the human thymus. Here immunoSEQ multiplex PCR was the method, and the copy in TCRdb shows in-frame clones only, minus some. The sample consists of hundreds of thousands of clones, about 90% of them appearing once. The same data also contributed to another study, on human thymus T cells.

Sequencing was carried out using thymocytes. These receptors all stem from a boy under two years old with a congenital heart defect. The CDR3 runs from the conserved cysteine through the conserved F or W. A D gene is named only where the DNA matches it firmly. Clone size is not always given. Where it is, it says once, few, many or a class for expanded clones.

V gene: TRBV18
D gene: NA
clone size: NA
J gene: TRBJ1-5
CDR3 DNA: TGTGCCAGCTCACCCCAGGGGAACTATCAGCCCCAGCATTTT
CDR3 protein: CASSPQGNYQPQHF

V gene: TRBV6-5
D gene: TRBD1
clone size: NA
J gene: TRBJ2-7
CDR3 DNA: TGTGCCAGCAGATTCTCGGGACAGCCTTCCGAGCAGTACTTC
CDR3 protein: CASRFSGQPSEQYF

V gene: TRBV28
D gene: TRBD1
clone size: NA
J gene: TRBJ2-1
CDR3 DNA: TGTGCCAGCAGCCTTTTTGGGACAGGGCCCTTCAATGAGCAGTTCTTC
CDR3 protein: CASSLFGTGPFNEQFF

V gene: TRBV19
D gene: TRBD1
clone size: NA
J gene: TRBJ2-7
CDR3 DNA: TGTGCCAGTAGTTCCCGAAAGGGGGCGTCCTACGAGCAGTACTTC
CDR3 protein: CASSSRKGASYEQYF

V gene: TRBV13
D gene: TRBD1
clone size: NA
J gene: TRBJ1-1
CDR3 DNA: TGTGCCAGCAGCCAGGATGAGGGGGCGAGAACTGAAGCTTTCTTT
CDR3 protein: CASSQDEGARTEAFF

V gene: TRBV30
D gene: TRBD2
clone size: NA
J gene: TRBJ2-5
CDR3 DNA: TGTGCCTGGAGCGACGATAGCGGGGGAGAAGAGACCCAGTACTTC
CDR3 protein: CAWSDDSGGEETQYF

V gene: TRBV30
D gene: TRBD1
clone size: NA
J gene: TRBJ2-7
CDR3 DNA: TGTGCCTGGAGTGTACGTCCCCCGGGACAGGGGTACTACGAGCAGTACTTC
CDR3 protein: CAWSVRPPGQGYYEQYF

V gene: TRBV11-2
D gene: NA
clone size: NA
J gene: TRBJ2-6
CDR3 DNA: TGTGCCAGCAGCTTGCGAGCTGGGGCCAACGTCCTGACTTTC
CDR3 protein: CASSLRAGANVLTF

V gene: TRBV28
D gene: NA
clone size: once
J gene: TRBJ2-5
CDR3 DNA: TGTGCCACCCTCCCGACAGCCCAAGAGACCCAGTACTTC
CDR3 protein: CATLPTAQETQYF

V gene: TRBV15
D gene: NA
clone size: once
J gene: TRBJ1-3
CDR3 DNA: TGTGCCACCAGCAGCGAGCGGCCCGTCTCTGGAAACACCATATATTTT
CDR3 protein: CATSSERPVSGNTIYF